The 31 T cell receptor beta chains given below trace back to one sample, sequenced in a study of cytomegalovirus exposure and HLA in healthy donors. Data came from immunoSEQ multiplex PCR; TCRdb stores just in-frame clones and leaves some out. In the table there are roughly 100,000 clones, approximately 95% of which are singletons. The sample was PBMCs. The receptors come from a woman between 18 and 29 years old in good health and CMV-seronegative.

The V gene is TRBV5-4, the J gene TRBJ1-1; D gene ambiguous. The V gene lost 1 base and the J gene lost 0 bases, with 4 bases spanning the gap. The CDR3 length is 13 residues. Germline values: CDR1 SGHNT, CDR2 YYREEE (reference sequence). The CDR3 reads CASSLNLNTEAFF. The CDR3, as DNA: TGTGCCAGCAGCTTGAACTTGAACACTGAAGCTTTCTTT.

The J gene is TRBJ1-1, the V gene TRBV7-8, with D uncertain. This CDR3 is 14 amino acids long. The germline CDR1 and CDR2 sequences are SGHVS and FQNEAQ. The V end lost 5 bases, the J end lost 3 bases, and 13 bases lay between the germline ends. The CDR3 DNA is TGTGCCAGCAGCCCCGTGCGAGAGGACACTGAAGCTTTCTTT. The encoded protein is CASSPVREDTEAFF.

This clone was detected only a few times. This sequence joins TRBV18 and TRBJ1-5; 7 nucleotides line up with TRBD1. The trim removed 4 bases at V and 0 bases at J, leaving 6 bases unmatched. CDR1 and CDR2 from the germline V gene are KGHSH and LQKENI. This CDR3 comprises 16 residues. CDR3 DNA sequence: TGTGCCAGCTCACTCCCGGACAGGTATAGCAATCAGCCCCAGCATTTT. It translates to CASSLPDRYSNQPQHF.

The J gene is TRBJ1-1, the V gene TRBV6-6, with a possible D match to TRBD1 (5 bases). The CDR3 covers 13 residues. V lost 8 bases, J lost 1 base, and 11 bases lay in between. Germline CDR1 is MNHNY and CDR2 is SVGAGI (reference sequence). The CDR3 DNA reads TGTGCCAGCGCGATCAGGGAGAACACTGAAGCTTTCTTT. Translated, it gives CASAIRENTEAFF.

This clone was found once. The CDR3 bases are TGTGCCATCAGGGTTTCCGACTACTTCACCGGGGAGCTGTTTTTT. Protein: CAIRVSDYFTGELFF. V usage is TRBV10-3 and J usage is TRBJ2-2; TRBD2 might be the D (5 bases). Trimming cost V 6 bases and J 4 bases, with 15 bases left between them. Germline-derived CDR1 and CDR2 are ENHRY and SYGVKD. The CDR3 runs 15 residues.

This chain links TRBV5-4 with TRBJ2-3; 10 positions match TRBD2. Trimming at V came to 0 bases and at J to 4 bases, leaving 8 bases not matched to a gene. CDR3 size: 17 residues. CDR1 and CDR2 (germline): SGHNT, YYREEE (reference sequence). CDR3 in amino acids: CASSLAGAGGTPDTQYF. The CDR3 DNA reads as TGTGCCAGCAGCTTGGCAGGAGCGGGAGGGACCCCAGATACGCAGTATTTT.

The V gene is TRBV18, the J gene TRBJ2-7; 10 bases align to TRBD1. In germline, CDR1 is KGHSH, CDR2 LQKENI. This CDR3 has 19 amino acids. Trimming cost V 4 bases and J 4 bases; bases outside gene matches: 19. For the CDR3, the DNA is TGTGCCAGCTCACTGACCCCCGGGACAGGGGATAGGGTAGGTTACGAGCAGTACTTC. Its protein is CASSLTPGTGDRVGYEQYF.

Here the CDR3 reads CASSYNGGEQFF. In nucleotides, the CDR3 is TGTGCCAGCAGCTATAACGGCGGGGAGCAGTTCTTC. The chain uses TRBV7-9 and TRBJ2-1; tentatively, D is TRBD2 (5 bases). The CDR3 has 12 residues. CDR1 and CDR2 from the germline V gene are SEHNR and FQNEAQ (reference sequence). Trimming left V 4 bases short and J 10 bases short, with 11 bases between.

V gene TRBV6-5 combines with J gene TRBJ2-1; 7 bases map to TRBD1. CDR1 is MNHEY and CDR2 is SVGAGI in the germline V gene. J gave up 6 bases and V 6 bases, and 8 bases lay outside the gene matches. CDR3 length: 14 residues. CDR3 sequence (DNA): TGTGCCAGCAGCCGAAAGGGGGCTAGCAATGAGCAGTTCTTC. Protein sequence: CASSRKGASNEQFF.

The chain couples TRBV7-6 to TRBJ1-2; tentatively, D is TRBD1 (6 bases). Germline CDR1 SGHVS, CDR2 FNYEAQ. V gave up 3 bases and J gave up 3 bases, with 14 bases separating them. There are 15 residues in the CDR3. The CDR3 nucleotides read TGTGCCAGCAGCTTCCGGGGGGGCGCAGACTATGGCTACACCTTC. Protein sequence: CASSFRGGADYGYTF.

V is TRBV5-1 and J is TRBJ2-2; weak D call: TRBD1 (5 bases). The CDR3 loop spans 16 amino acids. Germline CDR1 is SGHRS and CDR2 is YFSETQ. V shed 4 bases and J shed 2 bases, with 15 bases lying between them. The CDR3, as DNA: TGCGCCAGCAGCCAGACAGAAGGGGTCAACACCGGGGAGCTGTTTTTT. Amino acids: CASSQTEGVNTGELFF.

This sequence joins TRBV7-2 and TRBJ2-1; tentatively, D is TRBD2 (6 bases). This CDR3 has 15 amino acids. V lost 1 base, J lost 8 bases, and 15 bases lay in between. Germline lookup yields CDR1 SGHTA and CDR2 FQGNSA. CDR3 in DNA: TGTGCCAGCAGCTTAGGCGGGACTCTACTACATGAGCAGTTCTTC. Translation: CASSLGGTLLHEQFF.

The J gene is TRBJ2-2, the V gene TRBV7-8; D is perhaps TRBD1 (5 bases). The germline gives CDR1 SGHVS, CDR2 FQNEAQ. The ends were cut back, 0 bases at V and 5 bases at J, with 10 bases in the middle. The CDR3 sequence is 15 residues long. The CDR3 protein is CASSLAGKGTGELFF. Written as DNA, the CDR3 is TGTGCCAGCAGCTTAGCCGGAAAGGGGACCGGGGAGCTGTTTTTT.

This CDR3 is CASGGIPGNTIYF. The CDR3 region has the DNA TGTGCCAGCGGAGGGATTCCTGGAAACACCATATATTTT. The chain couples TRBV5-4 to TRBJ1-3; D ambiguous. Trimming cost V 7 bases and J 2 bases, with 10 bases left between them. Germline loops: CDR1 SGHNT, CDR2 YYREEE (reference sequence). CDR3 length: 13 amino acids.

The chain has TRBV27 and TRBJ1-5; TRBD1 aligns across 8 bases. V gave up 3 bases and J gave up 3 bases; unmatched junction bases: 7. Germline V CDR1 and CDR2: MNHEY, SMNVEV (reference sequence). The CDR3 contains 16 residues. CDR3 sequence reads: CASSFVYRGVNQPQHF. CDR3 nucleotide sequence: TGTGCCAGCAGTTTCGTTTACAGGGGGGTCAATCAGCCCCAGCATTTT.

The chain links TRBV6-5 to TRBJ2-1; 9 bases are shared with TRBD1. V shed 6 bases, J shed 7 bases, and the junction held 10 bases outside the gene matches. Germline V lookup: CDR1 MNHEY, CDR2 SVGAGI. The CDR3 covers 15 residues. The CDR3 bases are TGTGCCAGCAGACCCACCGGGACAGGGTCTAATGAGCAGTTCTTC. It translates to CASRPTGTGSNEQFF.

The chain recombines TRBV19 with TRBJ1-1; 7 bases line up with TRBD1. Germline V gene sequence: CDR1 LNHDA, CDR2 SQIVND (reference sequence). The CDR3 runs 13 residues. V gave up 8 bases and J gave up 5 bases; unmatched junction bases: 8. CDR3 amino acids: CASSQGSGTEAFF. The CDR3 bases are TGTGCCAGTTCACAGGGGAGTGGTACTGAAGCTTTCTTT.

The CDR3 is CASSTGQGWGTGELFF. In DNA form, the CDR3 reads TGTGCCAGCAGCACTGGACAGGGGTGGGGCACCGGGGAGCTGTTTTTT. This sequence joins TRBV12-1 and TRBJ2-2; no check of the table's D call, TRBD1, against the DNA was made. TRBV12-1 counts as a pseudogene. This CDR3 has 16 amino acids.

This chain connects TRBV2 to TRBJ1-3; TRBD1 matches at 9 bases. CDR1 is SNHLY and CDR2 is FYNNEI in the germline V gene. The J segment lost 8 bases and the V segment lost 4 bases, leaving 9 bases of the junction unmatched. The CDR3 consists of 15 residues. The CDR3 DNA reads as TGTGCCAGCAGTGGACCCGGACAGGGGCGAGACACCATATATTTT. Translated: CASSGPGQGRDTIYF.

The CDR3 loop reads CASSWTVQETQYF. CDR3 nucleotides: TGTGCCAGCAGCTGGACAGTCCAAGAGACCCAGTACTTC. The chain joins TRBV6-1 to TRBJ2-5; D may be TRBD1 (6 bases). Germline V gene sequence: CDR1 MNHNS, CDR2 SASEGT. The V gene lost 6 bases and the J gene lost 1 base, with 9 bases spanning the gap. The CDR3 spans 13 residues.

The chain joins TRBV5-4 to TRBJ2-3, with 9 bases lining up with TRBD2. Germline V CDR1 and CDR2: SGHNT, YYREEE (reference sequence). The ends lost 1 base at V and 3 bases at J; junction bases unmatched: 6. CDR3 length: 16 amino acids. As DNA, the CDR3 is TGTGCCAGCAGCTTGATGGGCGGGGGGGCGACAGATACGCAGTATTTT. Its translation is CASSLMGGGATDTQYF.

V and J are TRBV7-9 and TRBJ2-3; 9 bases align to TRBD2. The CDR3 extends over 15 amino acids. Germline V CDR1 and CDR2: SEHNR, FQNEAQ (reference sequence). Trimming at V came to 5 bases and at J to 2 bases, leaving 5 bases not matched to a gene. The CDR3 sequence: CASSAQGLATDTQYF. The CDR3 DNA is TGTGCCAGCAGCGCTCAGGGACTAGCCACAGATACGCAGTATTTT.

The chain links TRBV13 to TRBJ2-1; D might be TRBD2 (6 bases). Trimming left V 1 base short and J 4 bases short, with 11 bases between. Per the germline V gene, CDR1 is PRHDT and CDR2 is FYEKMQ (reference sequence). The CDR3 is made up of 15 amino acids. Written as DNA, the CDR3 is TGTGCCAGCAGCTTAGCGGGACTGGGGTACAATGAGCAGTTCTTC. Translation gives CASSLAGLGYNEQFF.

V usage is TRBV19 and J usage is TRBJ1-1; possibly TRBD1 for D (5 bases). Germline V gene sequence: CDR1 LNHDA, CDR2 SQIVND (reference sequence). V was trimmed by 4 bases and J by 2 bases, leaving 11 bases between them. This CDR3 comprises 14 residues. The CDR3 sequence: CASSRDGANTEAFF. The CDR3 DNA is TGTGCCAGTAGTAGAGATGGGGCAAACACTGAAGCTTTCTTT. The full variable domain, with the rest looked up from reference TRBV19 and TRBJ1-1, is DGGITQSPKYLFRKEGQNVTLSCEQNLNHDAMYWYRQDPGQGLRLIYYSQIVNDFQKGDIAEGYSVSREKKESFPLTVTSAQKNPTAFYLCASSRDGANTEAFFGQGTRLTVV.

The CDR3 loop is CASSQSRSRTPFF. CDR3 sequence (DNA): TGTGCCAGCAGCCAATCCCGGAGCCGCACTCCGTTCTTC. The chain has TRBV27 and TRBJ2-1; D remains ambiguous. Germline V CDR1 and CDR2: MNHEY, SMNVEV (reference sequence). The CDR3 extends over 13 amino acids. V lost 6 bases to trimming and J lost 15 bases, with 21 bases between them.

The gene calls are TRBV29-1 and TRBJ1-1; TRBD1 matches at 7 bases. Germline CDR1 and CDR2: SQVTM and ANQGSEA. CDR3 length: 12 residues. The ends lost 7 bases at V and 1 base at J; junction bases unmatched: 3. DNA of the CDR3: TGCAGCGGACAGGGTGCGAACACTGAAGCTTTCTTT. This codes for CSGQGANTEAFF.

The chain employs TRBV19 and TRBJ2-3; 16 bases are shared with TRBD2. This CDR3 spans 16 amino acids. In germline, CDR1 is LNHDA, CDR2 SQIVND (reference sequence). The V gene end was trimmed by 10 bases and the J gene end by 4 bases; junction bases not matched to a gene: 8. CDR3 in amino acids: CATTGTSGGAPDTQYF. The DNA for the CDR3 is TGTGCCACCACCGGGACTAGCGGGGGGGCCCCAGATACGCAGTATTTT.

V usage is TRBV7-9 and J usage is TRBJ1-5; D possibly corresponds to TRBD1 (6 bases). The CDR3 length is 16 residues. Trimming removed 1 base from V and 5 bases from J, with 15 bases in between. CDR1 and CDR2 (germline): SEHNR, FQNEAQ (reference sequence). CDR3 sequence reads: CASSLEPDRPDQPQHF. The CDR3 nucleotides are TGTGCCAGCAGCTTAGAACCCGACAGGCCAGATCAGCCCCAGCATTTT.

This clone occurred once. J is TRBJ2-2 and V is TRBV10-3; tentatively, D is TRBD1 (5 bases). The CDR3 has 14 residues. Germline CDR1 ENHRY, CDR2 SYGVKD. Trimming took off 0 bases at V and 3 bases at J, with 5 bases between the two ends. The CDR3 sequence: CAISESRDTGELFF. Here the CDR3 DNA reads TGTGCCATCAGTGAGTCCAGGGACACCGGGGAGCTGTTTTTT.

V gene TRBV6-1 combines with J gene TRBJ1-2; D is possibly TRBD1 (5 bases). The V gene's germline CDR1 is MNHNS and CDR2 SASEGT. Trimming removed 8 bases from V and 8 bases from J, with 15 bases in between. CDR3 length: 12 amino acids. The DNA of the CDR3 is TGTGCCAGCGCTGGTCAGGAGGGGGGCTACACCTTC. Translated: CASAGQEGGYTF.

The chain carries TRBV21-1 and TRBJ1-5. TRBV21-1 is a pseudogene segment. This CDR3 spans 12 amino acids. DNA for the CDR3: TGTGCCAGCAGCAAAGTTCGGCAGCCCCAGCATTTT. Residues: CASSKVRQPQHF.